The 6 T cell receptor beta chains below were found in one sample sequenced in a study of T cells after posttransplantation cyclophosphamide. Control samples came 1 year after myeloablative marrow transplants with methotrexate plus calcineurin inhibitor. TCRdb's copy holds only in-frame clones and misses some; the assay was immunoSEQ multiplex PCR. The sample yields a few thousand clones, roughly 82% seen once. Sequencing was performed on PBMCs, taken after an allogeneic stem cell transplant with a calcineurin inhibitor and methotrexate. These receptors were obtained from a male patient aged 40 to 55 who received an allogeneic stem cell transplant from an unrelated donor, was CMV-positive, and had chronic GVHD only. The graft donor may have given rise to some T cells.

The rearrangement joins TRBV4-2 to TRBJ2-7; 7 bases align to TRBD1. The germline V gene encodes CDR1 LGHNA and CDR2 YNFKEQ. The CDR3 spans 12 residues. V was pared by 7 bases and J by 3 bases, with 3 bases of the junction left unmatched. The CDR3 bases are TGTGCCAGCACGGGACAGAGCTACGAGCAGTACTTC. It specifies CASTGQSYEQYF.

The chain recombines TRBV4-2 with TRBJ2-7; 7 bases line up with TRBD2. V gave up 0 bases and J gave up 2 bases; unmatched junction bases: 4. Germline V lookup: CDR1 LGHNA, CDR2 YNFKEQ. CDR3 length: 15 residues. In nucleotides, the CDR3 is TGTGCCAGCAGCCAAGATGCGGGGACTACCTACGAGCAGTACTTC. This sequence encodes CASSQDAGTTYEQYF.

V usage is TRBV6-5 and J usage is TRBJ1-2; D uncertain. Trimming left V 8 bases short and J 5 bases short, with 15 bases between. The germline CDR1 and CDR2 sequences are MNHEY and SVGAGI. The CDR3 totals 13 residues. This CDR3 reads CASRGSFWYGYTF. As DNA, the CDR3 is TGTGCCAGCCGGGGTAGTTTCTGGTATGGCTACACCTTC.

In its sample, this clone was seen once. The rearrangement joins TRBV25-1 to TRBJ1-1; 10 bases agree with TRBD1. CDR3 length: 15 residues. The V gene end was trimmed by 3 bases and the J gene end by 5 bases; junction bases not matched to a gene: 6. CDR1 is MGHDK and CDR2 is SYGVNS in the germline V gene. The CDR3 here is CASSEWGQGRTEAFF. Here the CDR3 DNA reads TGTGCCAGCAGTGAGTGGGGACAGGGGAGAACTGAAGCTTTCTTT.

This clone appeared a single time. This rearrangement joins TRBV5-1 to TRBJ2-2, with 7 positions matching TRBD1. Unmatched junction bases numbered 5, after V lost 4 bases and J lost 2 bases. CDR3 size: 15 residues. CDR1 is SGHRS and CDR2 is YFSETQ in the germline V gene. DNA of the CDR3: TGCGCCAGCAGCCGGGACAGCCTAAACACCGGGGAGCTGTTTTTT. Translating gives CASSRDSLNTGELFF.

The sample holds a few counts of this clone. V usage is TRBV4-2 and J usage is TRBJ1-1; D is perhaps TRBD1 (6 bases). The CDR3 sequence is 14 residues long. V was clipped by 6 bases and J by 0 bases, with 11 bases between them. The germline CDR1 and CDR2 sequences are LGHNA and YNFKEQ. The CDR3 DNA sequence: TGTGCCAGCAGGAGGACAGTTATGAACACTGAAGCTTTCTTT. This encodes CASRRTVMNTEAFF.